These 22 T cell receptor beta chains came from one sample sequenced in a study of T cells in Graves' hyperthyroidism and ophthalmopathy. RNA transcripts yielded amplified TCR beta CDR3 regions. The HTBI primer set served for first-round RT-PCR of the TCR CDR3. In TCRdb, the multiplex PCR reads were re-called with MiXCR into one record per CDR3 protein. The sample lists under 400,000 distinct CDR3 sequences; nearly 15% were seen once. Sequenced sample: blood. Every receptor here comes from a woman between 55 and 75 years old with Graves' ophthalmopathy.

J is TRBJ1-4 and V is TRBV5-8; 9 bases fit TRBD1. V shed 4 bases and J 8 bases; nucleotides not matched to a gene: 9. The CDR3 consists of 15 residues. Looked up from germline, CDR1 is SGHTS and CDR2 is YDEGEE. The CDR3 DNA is TGTGCCAGCAGCCCGGGGGACAGGGTCAAAGAAAAACTGTTTTTT. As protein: CASSPGDRVKEKLFF.

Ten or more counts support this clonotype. The CDR3 DNA is TGTGCCAGCAGCTTCCCTAGCGGGAGGGTAAGCTCCTACAATGAGCAGTTCTTC. Its protein is CASSFPSGRVSSYNEQFF. This chain uses TRBV11-2 with TRBJ2-1, with 12 bases that match TRBD2. Germline V gene sequence: CDR1 SGHAT, CDR2 FQNNGV. Trimming cost V 3 bases and J 0 bases; bases outside gene matches: 6. The CDR3 is made up of 18 amino acids.

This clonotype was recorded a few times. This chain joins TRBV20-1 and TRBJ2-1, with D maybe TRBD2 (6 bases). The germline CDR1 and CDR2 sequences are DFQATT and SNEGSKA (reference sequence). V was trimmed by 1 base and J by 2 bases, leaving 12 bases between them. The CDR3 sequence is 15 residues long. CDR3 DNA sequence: TGCAGTGCTAGAGCTGGACGCGGGACCTACAATGAGCAGTTCTTC. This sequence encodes CSARAGRGTYNEQFF.

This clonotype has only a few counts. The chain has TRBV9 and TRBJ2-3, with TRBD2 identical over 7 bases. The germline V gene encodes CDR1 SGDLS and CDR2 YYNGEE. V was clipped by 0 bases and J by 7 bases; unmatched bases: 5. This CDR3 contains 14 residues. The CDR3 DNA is TGTGCCAGCAGCGTAGCGGGGGGTTTGAATACGCAGTATTTT. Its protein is CASSVAGGLNTQYF. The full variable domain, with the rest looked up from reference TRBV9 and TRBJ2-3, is DSGVTQTPKHLITATGQRVTLRCSPRSGDLSVYWYQQSLDQGLQFLIQYYNGEERAKGNILERFSAQQFPDLHSELNLSSLELGDSALYFCASSVAGGLNTQYFGPGTRLTVL.

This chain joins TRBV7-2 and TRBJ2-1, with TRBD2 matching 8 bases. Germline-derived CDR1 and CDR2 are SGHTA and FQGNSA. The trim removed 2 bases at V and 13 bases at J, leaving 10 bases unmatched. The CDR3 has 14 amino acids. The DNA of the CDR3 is TGTGCCAGCAGCTTACCACATGGAGCGGGGGTACAGTTCTTC. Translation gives CASSLPHGAGVQFF.

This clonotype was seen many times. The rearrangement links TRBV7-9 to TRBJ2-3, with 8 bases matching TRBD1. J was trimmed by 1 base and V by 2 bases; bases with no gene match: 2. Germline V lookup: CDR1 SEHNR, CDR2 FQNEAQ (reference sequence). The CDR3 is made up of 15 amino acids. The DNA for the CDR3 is TGTGCCAGCAGCTTAATGGGACAGGGCACAGATACGCAGTATTTT. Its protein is CASSLMGQGTDTQYF. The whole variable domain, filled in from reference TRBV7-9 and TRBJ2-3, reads DTGVSQNPRHKITKRGQNVTFRCDPISEHNRLYWYRQTLGQGPEFLTYFQNEAQLEKSRLLSDRFSAERPKGSFSTLEIQRTEQGDSAMYLCASSLMGQGTDTQYFGPGTRLTVL.

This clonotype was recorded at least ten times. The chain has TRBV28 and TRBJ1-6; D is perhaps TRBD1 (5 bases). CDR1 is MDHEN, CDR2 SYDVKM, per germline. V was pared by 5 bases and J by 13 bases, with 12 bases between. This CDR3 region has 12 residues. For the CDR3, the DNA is TGTGCCAGCAGTCCCCAGGGACTTCCCCTCCACTTT. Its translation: CASSPQGLPLHF.

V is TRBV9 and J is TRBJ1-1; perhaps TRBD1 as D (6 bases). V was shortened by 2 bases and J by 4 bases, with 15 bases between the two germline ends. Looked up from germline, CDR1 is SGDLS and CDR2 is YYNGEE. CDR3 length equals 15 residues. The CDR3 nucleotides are TGTGCCAGCAGCGTCCTTCACCGGGGGGCCACTGAAGCTTTCTTT. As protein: CASSVLHRGATEAFF.

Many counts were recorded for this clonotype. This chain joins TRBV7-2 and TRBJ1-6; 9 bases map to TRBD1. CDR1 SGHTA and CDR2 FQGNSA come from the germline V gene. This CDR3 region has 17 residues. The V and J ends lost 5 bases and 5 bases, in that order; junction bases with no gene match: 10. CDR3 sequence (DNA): TGTGCCAGCAGCCGATGGGACAGGGCGGTTGATAATTCACCCCTCCACTTT. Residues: CASSRWDRAVDNSPLHF.

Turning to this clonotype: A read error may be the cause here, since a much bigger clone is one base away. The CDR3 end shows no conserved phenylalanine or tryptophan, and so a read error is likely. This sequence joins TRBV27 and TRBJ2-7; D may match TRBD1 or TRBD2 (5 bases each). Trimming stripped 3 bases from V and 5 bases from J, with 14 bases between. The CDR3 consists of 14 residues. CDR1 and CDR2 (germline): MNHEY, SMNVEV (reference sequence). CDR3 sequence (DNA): TGTGCCAGCAGTTTTGGGGGAGCCCCCAACGAGCAGTACCTC. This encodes CASSFGGAPNEQYL.

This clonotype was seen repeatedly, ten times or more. The CDR3 spells CSGRQGNNEQFF. In DNA, the CDR3 is TGCAGCGGTAGACAGGGAAACAATGAGCAGTTCTTC. This chain links TRBV29-1 with TRBJ2-1, with TRBD1 identical over 7 bases. V was clipped by 7 bases and J by 5 bases; unmatched bases: 5. The CDR3 runs to 12 residues. Germline values: CDR1 SQVTM, CDR2 ANQGSEA.

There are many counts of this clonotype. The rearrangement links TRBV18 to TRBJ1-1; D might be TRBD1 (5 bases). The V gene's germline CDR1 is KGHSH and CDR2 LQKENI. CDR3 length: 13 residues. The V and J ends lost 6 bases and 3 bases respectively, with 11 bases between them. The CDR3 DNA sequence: TGTGCCAGCTCGAGGGACGGCGACACTGAAGCTTTCTTT. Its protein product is CASSRDGDTEAFF.

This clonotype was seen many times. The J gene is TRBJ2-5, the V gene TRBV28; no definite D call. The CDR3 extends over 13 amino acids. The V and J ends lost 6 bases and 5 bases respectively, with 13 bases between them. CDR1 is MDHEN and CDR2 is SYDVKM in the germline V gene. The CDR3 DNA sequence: TGTGCCAGCAGGGTACCGCTCGGGGAGACCCAGTACTTC. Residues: CASRVPLGETQYF. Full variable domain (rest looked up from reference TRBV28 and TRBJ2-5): DVKVTQSSRYLVKRTGEKVFLECVQDMDHENMFWYRQDPGLGLRLIYFSYDVKMKEKGDIPEGYSVSREKKERFSLILESASTNQTSMYLCASRVPLGETQYFGPGTRLLVL.

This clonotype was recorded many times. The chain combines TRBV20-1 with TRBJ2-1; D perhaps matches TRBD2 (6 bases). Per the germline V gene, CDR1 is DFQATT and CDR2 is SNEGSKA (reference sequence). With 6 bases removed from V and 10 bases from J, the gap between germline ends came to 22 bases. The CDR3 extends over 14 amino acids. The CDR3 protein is CSAPPPRGTWEQFF. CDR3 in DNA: TGCAGTGCCCCCCCCCCCCGGGGGACCTGGGAGCAGTTCTTC.

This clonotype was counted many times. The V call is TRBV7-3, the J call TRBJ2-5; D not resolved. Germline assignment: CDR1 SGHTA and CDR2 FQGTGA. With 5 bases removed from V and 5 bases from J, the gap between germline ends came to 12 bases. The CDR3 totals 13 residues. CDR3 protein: CASSPLLGETQYF. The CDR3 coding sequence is TGTGCCAGCAGCCCCCTCTTAGGGGAGACCCAGTACTTC.

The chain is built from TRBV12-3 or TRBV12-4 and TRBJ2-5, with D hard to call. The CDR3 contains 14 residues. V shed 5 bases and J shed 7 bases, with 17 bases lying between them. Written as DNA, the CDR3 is TGTGCCAGCAGTCCCCCAACAGAATATGGGACCCAGTACTTC. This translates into CASSPPTEYGTQYF.

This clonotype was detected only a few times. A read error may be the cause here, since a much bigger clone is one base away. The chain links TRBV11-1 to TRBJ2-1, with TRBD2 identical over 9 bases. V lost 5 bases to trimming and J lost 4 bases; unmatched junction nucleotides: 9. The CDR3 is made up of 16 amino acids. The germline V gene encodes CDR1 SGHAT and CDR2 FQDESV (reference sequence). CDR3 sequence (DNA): TGTGCCAGCAGCCAAGACCCAGCGGGAGGTTACAATGAGCAGTTCTTC. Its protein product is CASSQDPAGGYNEQFF. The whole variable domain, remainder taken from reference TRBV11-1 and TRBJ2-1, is EAEVAQSPRYKITEKSQAVAFWCDPISGHATLYWYRQILGQGPELLVQFQDESVVDDSQLPKDRFSAERLKGVDSTLKIQPAELGDSAMYLCASSQDPAGGYNEQFFGPGTRLTVL.

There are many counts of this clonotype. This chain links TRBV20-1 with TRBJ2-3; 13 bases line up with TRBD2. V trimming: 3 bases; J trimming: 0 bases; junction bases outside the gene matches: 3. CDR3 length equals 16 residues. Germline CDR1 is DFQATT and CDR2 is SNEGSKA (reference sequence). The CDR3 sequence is CSASGLAGVSTDTQYF. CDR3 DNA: TGCAGTGCTAGCGGACTAGCGGGAGTGAGCACAGATACGCAGTATTTT.

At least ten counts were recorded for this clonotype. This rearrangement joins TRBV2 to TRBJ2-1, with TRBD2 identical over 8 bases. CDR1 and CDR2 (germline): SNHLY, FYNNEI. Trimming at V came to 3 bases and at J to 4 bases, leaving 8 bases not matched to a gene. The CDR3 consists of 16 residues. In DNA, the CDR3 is TGTGCCAGCAGTGAGGAAGGCGGGGGGCCGTACAATGAGCAGTTCTTC. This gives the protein CASSEEGGGPYNEQFF. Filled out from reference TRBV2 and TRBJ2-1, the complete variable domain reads EPEVTQTPSHQVTQMGQEVILRCVPISNHLYFYWYRQILGQKVEFLVSFYNNEISEKSEIFDDQFSVERPDGSNFTLKIRSTKLEDSAMYFCASSEEGGGPYNEQFFGPGTRLTVL.

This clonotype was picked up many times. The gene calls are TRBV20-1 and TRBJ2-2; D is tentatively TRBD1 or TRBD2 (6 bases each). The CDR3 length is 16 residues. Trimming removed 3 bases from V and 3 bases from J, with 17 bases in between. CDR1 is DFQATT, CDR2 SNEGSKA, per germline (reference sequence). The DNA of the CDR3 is TGCAGTGCTAGGAGGGGGGACAAACCATACACCGGGGAGCTGTTTTTT. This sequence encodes CSARRGDKPYTGELFF.

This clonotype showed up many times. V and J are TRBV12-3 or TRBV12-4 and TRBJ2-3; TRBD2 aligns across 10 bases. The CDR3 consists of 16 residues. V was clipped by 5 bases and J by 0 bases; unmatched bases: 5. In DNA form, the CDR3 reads TGTGCCAGCAGTCAAGAAGCGGGAGGGAGCACAGATACGCAGTATTTT. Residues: CASSQEAGGSTDTQYF.

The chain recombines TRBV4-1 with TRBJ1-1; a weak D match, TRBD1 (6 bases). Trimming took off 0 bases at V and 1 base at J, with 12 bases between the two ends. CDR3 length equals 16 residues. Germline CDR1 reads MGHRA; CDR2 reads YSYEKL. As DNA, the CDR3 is TGCGCCAGCAGCCAAGATTATGGGGGGGCGAACACTGAAGCTTTCTTT. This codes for CASSQDYGGANTEAFF.